This T cell receptor beta chain was identified during a study of naive and memory T cell subsets. Study-level points and caveats: Potentially, T cell activation and differentiation skew this RNA-based measurement.

TCR cDNA received a 3' ligated oligonucleotide that carried a UMI. RNA was extracted from around 2.7 ml of whole blood of healthy adults. Cells were not sorted; total RNA input targeted about 1 to 1000 ng. Ligated cDNA underwent four rounds of PCR with nested alpha and beta constant region primers and SP2. Reverse transcription of blood and skin TCR RNA was primed at alpha and beta constant regions. Each CDR3 protein is one row after TCRdb ran MiXCR on the 5' RACE reads. Of approximately 32,000 distinct CDR3 sequences listed, around 15% are singletons. Germline-derived CDR1 and CDR2 are DFQATT and SNEGSKA (reference sequence). V dropped 1 base and J dropped 10; count of bases not matched to a gene: 8. This CDR3 has 14 amino acids. This clonotype was seen many times. Its antigen is not identified.

This receptor was taken from a female donor in good health. The V gene is TRBV20-1, the J gene TRBJ2-1, with TRBD2 identical over 9 bases. The DNA for the CDR3 is TGCAGTGCTAGAGGTGCGGGGGGGCCTCGGGAGCAGTTCTTC. Translating it yields CSARGAGGPREQFF.